A selection of T cell receptor beta chains follows, all from one sample in a study of blood T cell repertoires in COVID-19. TCRdb's copy holds only in-frame clones and misses some; the assay was immunoSEQ multiplex PCR. This table holds fewer than 110,000 clones, approximately 88% found once. Sequenced input: peripheral blood. The origin of the receptors is a human donor in a cohort sampled during active COVID-19. CDR3s include the opening cysteine and the closing phenylalanine or tryptophan. A D gene is named only where the DNA matches it firmly. The size field is filled for only some rows; it gives once, few, many or a size class.

TRBJ1-2 TRBD1 few TRBV7-2 TGTGCCAGCAGCGCAGGGACAGGGGGTCACTATGGCTACACCTTC CASSAGTGGHYGYTF
TRBJ1-5 TRBD1 few TRBV7-2 TGTGCCAGCAGCCCACAGGGGGTTAGCAATCAGCCCCAGCATTTT CASSPQGVSNQPQHF
TRBJ1-1 NA NA TRBV5-1 TGCGCCAGCAGCCCCCAGGGGAACACTGAAGCTTTCTTT CASSPQGNTEAFF
TRBJ2-3 NA NA TRBV7-9 TGTGCCAGCAGCTTAGTGGGGCATACGCAGTATTTT CASSLVGHTQYF
TRBJ1-1 NA NA TRBV6-5 TGTGCCAGCAGCGCCTTTGGACAGAATGAAGCTTTCTTT CASSAFGQNEAFF
TRBJ1-1 NA NA TRBV18 TGTGCCAGCTCACCAGGCCAGGTTGAAGCTTTCTTT CASSPGQVEAFF
TRBJ2-5 TRBD2 NA TRBV9 TGTGCCAGCAGTGGATCTAGCGGGGGCGCTCCCCAGTACTTC CASSGSSGGAPQYF
TRBJ1-6 TRBD1 NA TRBV7-2 TGTGCCAGCAGCTTAGACGGACAGGGTTATAATTCACCCCTCCACTTT CASSLDGQGYNSPLHF
TRBJ2-1 NA NA TRBV3-1/TRBV3-2 TGTGCCAGCAGCCAAGCAGGGGATAATGAGCAGTTCTTC CASSQAGDNEQFF
TRBJ2-3 NA NA TRBV7-8 TGTGCCAGCAGCCACGAGAATGCGGGCACAGATACGCAGTATTTT CASSHENAGTDTQYF
TRBJ2-5 NA NA TRBV9 TGTGCCAGCAGCGTTCGTGAGACCCAGTACTTC CASSVRETQYF
TRBJ2-5 NA NA TRBV5-1 TGCGCCAGCAGCTTGGGGGGCTTTACGTATGAGACCCAGTACTTC CASSLGGFTYETQYF
TRBJ2-1 TRBD2 NA TRBV19 TGTGCCAGTAGTTCCGGACTAGCGGGGCCCTACAATGAGCAGTTCTTC CASSSGLAGPYNEQFF
TRBJ1-2 NA NA TRBV5-1 TGCGCCAGCAGACCCGGAGTACAGGGAGTTGGCGGCTACACCTTC CASRPGVQGVGGYTF
TRBJ2-5 NA once TRBV9 TGTGCCAGCAGCGTAGATTGGAGGTCGGCCCAGTACTTC CASSVDWRSAQYF
TRBJ1-1 TRBD1 NA TRBV11-2 TGTGCCAGCAGCCTAGGACAGGTGTTGAACACTGAAGCTTTCTTT CASSLGQVLNTEAFF
TRBJ1-2 NA NA TRBV5-1 TGCGCCAGCAGCTTGGCTGCGCCGAACCCAAATGGCTACACCTTC CASSLAAPNPNGYTF
TRBJ2-1 TRBD1 once TRBV10-3 TGTGCCATCAGTCCGGGACAGACTAACTCCTACAATGAGCAGTTCTTC CAISPGQTNSYNEQFF
TRBJ2-5 NA NA TRBV11-2 TGTGCCAGCAGCTTAGCATCATTCGGTCCGCCGGGAAACTTC CASSLASFGPPGNF
TRBJ1-1 NA NA TRBV7-2 TGTGCCAGCAGCTTAGAAGGAGGGATAGGGACTGAAGCTTTCTTT CASSLEGGIGTEAFF
TRBJ1-5 TRBD1 NA TRBV5-4 TGTGCCAGCAGCCCAGGACAGGGGAATGGTCAGCCCCAGCATTTT CASSPGQGNGQPQHF
TRBJ1-5 NA few TRBV10-2 TGCGCCAGCAGTGAGTGGGACACCAATCAGCCCCAGCATTTT CASSEWDTNQPQHF
TRBJ2-1 TRBD1 NA TRBV11-3 TGTGCCAGCAGCTTAGCGGGACAGGACTACAATGAGCAGTTCTTC CASSLAGQDYNEQFF
TRBJ2-5 NA NA TRBV4-3 TGCGCCAGCAGCCACGAAGAGACCCAGTACTTC CASSHEETQYF
TRBJ2-5 TRBD1 NA TRBV2 TGTGCCAGCAGTGAGGACAGGGGTGAAGAGACCCAGTACTTC CASSEDRGEETQYF
TRBJ2-3 NA NA TRBV5-1 TGCGCCAGCAGCTTGGTCGGGGAGAGCGCAGATACGCAGTATTTT CASSLVGESADTQYF
TRBJ1-5 NA NA TRBV6-6 TGTGCCAGCAGTTACGACAGAGTCAATCAGCCCCAGCATTTT CASSYDRVNQPQHF
TRBJ1-2 NA NA TRBV14 TGTGCCAGCAGCCCACCAGGGGTGCTAGGGGGCTACACCTTC CASSPPGVLGGYTF
TRBJ1-2 NA NA TRBV5-1 TGCGCCAGCAGCACGGGACAAAACTATGGCTACACCTTC CASSTGQNYGYTF
TRBJ2-2 TRBD2 NA TRBV4-2 TGTGCCAGCAGCCAAGGGTCGGGGGGGAGTGTTGGAGAGCTGTTTTTT CASSQGSGGSVGELFF
TRBJ2-2 NA NA TRBV7-2 TGTGCCAGCAGCCGGCGGTTCGGGGAGCTGTTTTTT CASSRRFGELFF
TRBJ1-2 NA NA TRBV6-5 TGTGCCATCACTGGGGGGGCCTATGGCTACACCTTC CAITGGAYGYTF
TRBJ1-4 NA NA TRBV9 TGTGCCAGCAGCGGAGAGAGTGGTGTAAAACTGTTTTTT CASSGESGVKLFF
TRBJ1-2 TRBD1 NA TRBV10-2 TGCGCCAGCAGCCGGACAGGGCCAGGTCAGAATGGCTACACCTTC CASSRTGPGQNGYTF
TRBJ2-1 TRBD2 NA TRBV24-1 TGTGCCACCAGTTCTAGCGGGGGGGTCGACAATGAGCAGTTCTTC CATSSSGGVDNEQFF
TRBJ2-3 TRBD2 NA TRBV7-2 TGTGCCAGCAGCCCCGCGGGGGGGCGGGCAGATACGCAGTATTTT CASSPAGGRADTQYF
TRBJ1-6 TRBD1 NA TRBV19 TGTGCCAGTACCCCGGGACAGGGATATTCACCCCTCCACTTT CASTPGQGYSPLHF
TRBJ2-3 NA NA TRBV9 TGTGCCAGCAGCCCTCGGGACCCGCGGGGAGATACGCAGTATTTT CASSPRDPRGDTQYF
TRBJ1-6 NA NA TRBV19 TGTGCCAGTAACTCCCTGAGAGGTGATTCACCCCTCCACTTT CASNSLRGDSPLHF
TRBJ1-5 TRBD1 few TRBV7-2 TGTGCCAGCAGCTTGACAGGGGGCGCGTCTCAGCCCCAGCATTTT CASSLTGGASQPQHF
TRBJ2-1 TRBD2 NA TRBV6-4 TGTGCCAGCAGTGCTCTCCGGACTAGCGGGGCCGGTGAGCAGTTCTTC CASSALRTSGAGEQFF
TRBJ1-5 NA NA TRBV5-1 TGCGCCAGCAGCTTGGGGGGGGACCAGCCCCAGCATTTT CASSLGGDQPQHF
TRBJ1-2 TRBD1 few TRBV7-9 TGTGCCAGCAGCCCTATCGACAGGGGCTACTATGGCTACACCTTC CASSPIDRGYYGYTF
TRBJ2-3 TRBD2 NA TRBV5-1 TGCGCCAGCGGACTAGCGGGGGTCACAGATACGCAGTATTTT CASGLAGVTDTQYF
TRBJ1-6 NA few TRBV6-2/TRBV6-3 TGTGCCAGCAGTTTCTTGGACAGAAATTCACCCCTCCACTTT CASSFLDRNSPLHF
TRBJ1-5 NA NA TRBV5-1 TGCGCCAGCAGCTTGAACATCGGGCAGCCCCAGCATTTT CASSLNIGQPQHF
TRBJ2-3 TRBD2 NA TRBV2 TGTGCCAGCAGGGATGGACTAGCCACAGATACGCAGTATTTT CASRDGLATDTQYF
TRBJ2-1 TRBD2 NA TRBV15 TGTGCCACCAGCAGAGTAGCGGGGGACCCAGGGGGGGAGCAGTTCTTC CATSRVAGDPGGEQFF
TRBJ2-7 NA once TRBV7-2 TGTGCCAGCAGCGGGCTACTGGGCTACGAGCAGTACTTC CASSGLLGYEQYF
TRBJ1-2 NA few TRBV2 TGTGCCAGCAGTGAATACAGTCACTATGGCTACACCTTC CASSEYSHYGYTF
TRBJ2-3 NA NA TRBV19 TGTGCCAGTTCGTCCCTAACAGGGGGGGGCACAGATACGCAGTATTTT CASSSLTGGGTDTQYF
TRBJ1-1 NA NA TRBV5-1 TGCGCCAGCAGCGGGGGCTCGGGAAACACTGAAGCTTTCTTT CASSGGSGNTEAFF